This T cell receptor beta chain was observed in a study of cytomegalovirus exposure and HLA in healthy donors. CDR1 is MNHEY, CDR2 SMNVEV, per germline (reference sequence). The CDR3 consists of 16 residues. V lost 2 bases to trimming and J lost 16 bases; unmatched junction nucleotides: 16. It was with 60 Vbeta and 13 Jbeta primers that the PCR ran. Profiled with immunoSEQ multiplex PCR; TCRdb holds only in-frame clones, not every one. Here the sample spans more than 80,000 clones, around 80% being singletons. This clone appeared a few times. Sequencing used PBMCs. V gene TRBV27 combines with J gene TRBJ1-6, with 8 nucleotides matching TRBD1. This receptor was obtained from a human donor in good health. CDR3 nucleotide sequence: TGTGCCAGCAGTTTAAGTGGTCGCTGGACAGGGAGACATCTCCACTTT. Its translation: CASSLSGRWTGRHLHF.